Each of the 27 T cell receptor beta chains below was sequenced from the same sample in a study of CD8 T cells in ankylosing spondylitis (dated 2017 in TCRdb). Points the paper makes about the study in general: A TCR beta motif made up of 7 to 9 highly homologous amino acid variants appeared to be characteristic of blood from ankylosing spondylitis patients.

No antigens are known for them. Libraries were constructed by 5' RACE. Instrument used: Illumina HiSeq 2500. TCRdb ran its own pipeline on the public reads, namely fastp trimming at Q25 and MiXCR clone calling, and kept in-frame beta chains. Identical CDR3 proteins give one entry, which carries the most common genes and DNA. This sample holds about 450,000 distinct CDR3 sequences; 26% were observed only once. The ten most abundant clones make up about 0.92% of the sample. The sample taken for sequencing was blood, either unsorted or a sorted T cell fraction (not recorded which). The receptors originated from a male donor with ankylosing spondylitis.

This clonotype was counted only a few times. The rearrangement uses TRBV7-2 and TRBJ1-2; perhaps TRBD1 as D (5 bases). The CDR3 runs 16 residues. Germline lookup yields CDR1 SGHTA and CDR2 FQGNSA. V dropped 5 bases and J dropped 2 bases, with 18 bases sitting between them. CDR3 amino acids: CASSPGGMGGNYGYTF. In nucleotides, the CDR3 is TGTGCCAGCAGCCCCGGGGGGATGGGAGGGAACTATGGCTACACCTTC.

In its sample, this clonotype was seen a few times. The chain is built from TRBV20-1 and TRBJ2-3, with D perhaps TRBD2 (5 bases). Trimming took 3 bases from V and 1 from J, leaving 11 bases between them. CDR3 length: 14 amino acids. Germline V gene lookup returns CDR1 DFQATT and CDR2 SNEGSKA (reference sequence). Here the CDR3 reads CSASLAGGTDTQYF. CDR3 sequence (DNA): TGCAGTGCTAGTCTAGCTGGGGGCACAGATACGCAGTATTTT.

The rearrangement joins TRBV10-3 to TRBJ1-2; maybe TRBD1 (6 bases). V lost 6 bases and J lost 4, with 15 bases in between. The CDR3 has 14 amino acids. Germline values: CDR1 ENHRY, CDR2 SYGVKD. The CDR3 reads CAIRPGGIGYGYTF. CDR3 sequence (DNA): TGTGCCATCAGACCTGGGGGCATAGGCTATGGCTACACCTTC.

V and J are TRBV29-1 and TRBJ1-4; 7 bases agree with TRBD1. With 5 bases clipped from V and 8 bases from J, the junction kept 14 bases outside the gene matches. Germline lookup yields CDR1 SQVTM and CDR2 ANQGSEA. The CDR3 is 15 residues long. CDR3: CSVMPTGEVYEKLFF. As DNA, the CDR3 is TGCAGCGTTATGCCCACAGGGGAGGTTTACGAAAAACTGTTTTTT.

CDR3 loop: CASSPDPTGYEQYV. The CDR3 nucleotides are TGCGCCAGCAGCCCCGACCCGACAGGGTACGAGCAGTACGTC. The chain is built from TRBV5-1 and TRBJ2-7; 7 nucleotides match TRBD1. Germline V gene lookup returns CDR1 SGHRS and CDR2 YFSETQ. J gave up 4 bases and V 4 bases, and 8 bases lay outside the gene matches. The CDR3 is 14 residues long.

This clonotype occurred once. The CDR3 here is CASSFRPGTGTLTSGRADQNEQFF. CDR3 nucleotides: TGCGCCAGCAGCTTTCGACCCGGGACAGGCACCCTGACTAGCGGGAGGGCCGATCAGAATGAGCAGTTCTTC. The J gene is TRBJ2-1, the V gene TRBV5-1, with 14 bases lining up with TRBD2. V lost 2 bases to trimming and J lost 7 bases; unmatched junction nucleotides: 29. Germline V gene sequence: CDR1 SGHRS, CDR2 YFSETQ. The CDR3 is 24 residues long.

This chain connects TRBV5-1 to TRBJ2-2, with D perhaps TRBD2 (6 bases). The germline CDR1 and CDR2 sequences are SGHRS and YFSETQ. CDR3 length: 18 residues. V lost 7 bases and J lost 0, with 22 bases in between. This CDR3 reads CASRDFFSVGANTGELFF. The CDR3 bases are TGCGCCAGCCGGGACTTCTTTAGCGTGGGGGCGAACACCGGGGAGCTGTTTTTT. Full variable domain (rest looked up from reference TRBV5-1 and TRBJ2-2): KAGVTQTPRYLIKTRGQQVTLSCSPISGHRSVSWYQQTPGQGLQFLFEYFSETQRNKGNFPGRFSGRQFSNSRSEMNVSTLELGDSALYLCASRDFFSVGANTGELFFGEGSRLTVL.

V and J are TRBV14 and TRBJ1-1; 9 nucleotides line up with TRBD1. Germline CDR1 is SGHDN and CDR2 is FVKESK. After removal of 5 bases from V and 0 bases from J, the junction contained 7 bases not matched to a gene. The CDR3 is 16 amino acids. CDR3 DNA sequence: TGTGCCAGCAGCGGTTGGACAGGGGTTATGAACACTGAAGCTTTCTTT. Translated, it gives CASSGWTGVMNTEAFF.

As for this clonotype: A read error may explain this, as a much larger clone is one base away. Here the CDR3 DNA reads TGTGACAGTAAAGGGGCAGGGGCTACAATCCCTGAGCAGTTCTTC. It codes for CDSKGAGATIPEQFF. V and J are TRBV27 and TRBJ2-1; D is perhaps TRBD1 (6 bases). The CDR3 loop spans 15 amino acids. Germline values: CDR1 MNHEY, CDR2 SMNVEV (reference sequence).

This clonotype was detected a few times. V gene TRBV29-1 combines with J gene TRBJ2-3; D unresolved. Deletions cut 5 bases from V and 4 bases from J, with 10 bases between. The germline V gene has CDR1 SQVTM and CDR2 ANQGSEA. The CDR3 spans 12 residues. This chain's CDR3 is CSVRLTADTQYF. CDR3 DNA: TGCAGCGTTCGGTTAACGGCAGATACGCAGTATTTT.

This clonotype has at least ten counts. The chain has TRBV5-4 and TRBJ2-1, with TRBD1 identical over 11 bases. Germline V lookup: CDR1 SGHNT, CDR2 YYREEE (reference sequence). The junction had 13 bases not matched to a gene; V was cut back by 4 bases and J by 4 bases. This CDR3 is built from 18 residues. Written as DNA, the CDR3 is TGTGCCAGCAGCCCCCCCCGGGGACAGGGGGTAAATTACAATGAGCAGTTCTTC. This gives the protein CASSPPRGQGVNYNEQFF.

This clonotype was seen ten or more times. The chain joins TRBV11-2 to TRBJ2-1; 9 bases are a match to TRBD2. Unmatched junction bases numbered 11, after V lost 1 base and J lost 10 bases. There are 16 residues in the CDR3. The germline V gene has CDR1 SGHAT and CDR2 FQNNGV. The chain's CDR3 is CASSLAGIAGAREQFF. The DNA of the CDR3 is TGTGCCAGCAGCTTAGCGGGGATAGCGGGAGCCCGGGAGCAGTTCTTC.

CDR3 nucleotide sequence: TGCGCCAGCAGCTCCGGGACTAGCGGCAAGGGGGATACGCAGTATTTT. As protein: CASSSGTSGKGDTQYF. The chain has TRBV5-1 and TRBJ2-3; TRBD2 agrees at 11 bases. Germline trimming cut 3 bases from V and 6 bases from J; bases unmatched to any gene: 9. Germline CDR1 and CDR2: SGHRS and YFSETQ. The CDR3 runs to 16 residues.

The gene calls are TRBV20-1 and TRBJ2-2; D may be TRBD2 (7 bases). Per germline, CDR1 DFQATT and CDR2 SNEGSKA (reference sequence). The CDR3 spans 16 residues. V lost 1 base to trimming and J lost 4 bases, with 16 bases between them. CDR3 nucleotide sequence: TGCAGTGCTAGAGTCACGGGGGGCATGGGCACCGGGGAGCTGTTTTTT. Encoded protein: CSARVTGGMGTGELFF.

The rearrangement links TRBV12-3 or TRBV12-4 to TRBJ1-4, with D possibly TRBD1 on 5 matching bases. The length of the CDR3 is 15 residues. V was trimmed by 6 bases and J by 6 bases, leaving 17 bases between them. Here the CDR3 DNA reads TGTGCCAGCAGCCCCAGGGCCTACTCTTATGAAAAACTGTTTTTT. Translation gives CASSPRAYSYEKLFF.

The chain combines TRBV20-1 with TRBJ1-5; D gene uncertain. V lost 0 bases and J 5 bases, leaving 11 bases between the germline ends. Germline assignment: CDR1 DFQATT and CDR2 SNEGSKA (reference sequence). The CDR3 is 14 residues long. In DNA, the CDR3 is TGCAGTGCTAGAGATGGGCCAGATCATCAGCCCCAGCATTTT. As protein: CSARDGPDHQPQHF.

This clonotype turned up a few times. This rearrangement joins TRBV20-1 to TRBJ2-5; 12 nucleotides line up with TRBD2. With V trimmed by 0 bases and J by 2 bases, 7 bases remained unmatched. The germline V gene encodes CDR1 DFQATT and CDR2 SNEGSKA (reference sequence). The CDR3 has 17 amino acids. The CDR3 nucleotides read TGCAGTGCTAGAGATGAGGGGACTAGCGGGTTGCAAGAGACCCAGTACTTC. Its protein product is CSARDEGTSGLQETQYF.

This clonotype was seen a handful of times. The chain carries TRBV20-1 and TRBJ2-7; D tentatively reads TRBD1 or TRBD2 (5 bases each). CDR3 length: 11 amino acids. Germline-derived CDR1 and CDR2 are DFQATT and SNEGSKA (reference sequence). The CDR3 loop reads CGTASSYEQYF. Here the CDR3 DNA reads TGCGGGACGGCGAGCTCCTACGAGCAGTACTTC.

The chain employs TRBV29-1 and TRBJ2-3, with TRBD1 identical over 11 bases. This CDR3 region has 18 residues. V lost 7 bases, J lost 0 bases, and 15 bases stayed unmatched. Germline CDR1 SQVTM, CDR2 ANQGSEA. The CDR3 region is CSATGTGGTPGSTDTQYF. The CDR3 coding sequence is TGCAGCGCTACCGGGACAGGGGGAACCCCAGGGAGCACAGATACGCAGTATTTT.

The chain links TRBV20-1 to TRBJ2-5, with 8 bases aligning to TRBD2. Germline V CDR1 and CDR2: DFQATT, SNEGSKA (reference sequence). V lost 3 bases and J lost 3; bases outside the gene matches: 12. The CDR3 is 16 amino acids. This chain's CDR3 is CSASLTASGSKETQYF. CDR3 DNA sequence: TGCAGTGCTAGTTTGACGGCTAGCGGGTCAAAAGAGACCCAGTACTTC.

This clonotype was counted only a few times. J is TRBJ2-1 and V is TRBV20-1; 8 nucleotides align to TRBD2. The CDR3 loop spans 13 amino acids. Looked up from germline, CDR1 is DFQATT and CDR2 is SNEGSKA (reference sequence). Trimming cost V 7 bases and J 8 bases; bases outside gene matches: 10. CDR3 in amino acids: CSVSGNTHHEQFF. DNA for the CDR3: TGCAGTGTTAGCGGGAATACTCATCATGAGCAGTTCTTC.

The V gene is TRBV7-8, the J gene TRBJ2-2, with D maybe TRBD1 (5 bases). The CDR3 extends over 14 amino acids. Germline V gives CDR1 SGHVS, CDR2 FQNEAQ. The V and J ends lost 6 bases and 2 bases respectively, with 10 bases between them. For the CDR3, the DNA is TGTGCCAGCAGGACGGACACAAACACCGGGGAGCTGTTTTTT. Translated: CASRTDTNTGELFF.

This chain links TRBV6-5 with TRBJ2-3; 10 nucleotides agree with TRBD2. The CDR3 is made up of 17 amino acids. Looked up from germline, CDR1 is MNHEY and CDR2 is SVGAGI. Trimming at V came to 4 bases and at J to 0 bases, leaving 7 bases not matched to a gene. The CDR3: CASSSSTSGSSTDTQYF. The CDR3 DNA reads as TGTGCCAGCAGTTCATCGACTAGCGGGTCTAGCACAGATACGCAGTATTTT.

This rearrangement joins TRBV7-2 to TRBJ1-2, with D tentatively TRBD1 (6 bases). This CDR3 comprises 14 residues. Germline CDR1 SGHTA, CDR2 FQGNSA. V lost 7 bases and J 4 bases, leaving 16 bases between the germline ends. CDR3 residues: CASTSRGEPYGYTF. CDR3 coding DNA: TGTGCCAGCACCAGTAGGGGGGAACCCTATGGCTACACCTTC.

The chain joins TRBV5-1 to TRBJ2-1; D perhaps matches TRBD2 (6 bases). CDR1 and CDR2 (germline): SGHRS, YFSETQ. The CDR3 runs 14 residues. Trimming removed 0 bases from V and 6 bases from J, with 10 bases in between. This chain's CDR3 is CASSLDTSINEQFF. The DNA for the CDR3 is TGCGCCAGCAGCTTGGATACTAGCATCAATGAGCAGTTCTTC.

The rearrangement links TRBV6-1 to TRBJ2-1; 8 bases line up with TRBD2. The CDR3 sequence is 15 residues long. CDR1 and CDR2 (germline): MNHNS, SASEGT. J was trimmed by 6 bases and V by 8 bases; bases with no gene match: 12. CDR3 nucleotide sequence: TGTGCCAGCGGGGGGATAATAGCGGGGCGCAATGAGCAGTTCTTC. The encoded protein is CASGGIIAGRNEQFF.

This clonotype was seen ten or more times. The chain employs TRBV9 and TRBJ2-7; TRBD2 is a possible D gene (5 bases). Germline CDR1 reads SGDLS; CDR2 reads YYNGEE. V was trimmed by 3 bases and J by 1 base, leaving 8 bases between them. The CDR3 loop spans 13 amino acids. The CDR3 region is CASSGLASYEQYF. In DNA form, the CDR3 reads TGTGCCAGCAGCGGTTTAGCGTCCTACGAGCAGTACTTC.